This TCR beta chain originates from a study of Ad26.COV2.S vaccination and SARS-CoV-2 variants. As for the study in general: Recipients of Ad26.COV2.S got it intramuscularly, once or twice 56 days apart. Study-wide results and limits: Vaccine and placebo recipients had comparable breadth of non-spike TCRs. Vaccine recipients surpassed placebo recipients in spike-specific TCR breadth. CD8+ and CD4+ T cells specific for spike reportedly responded with substantial breadth after vaccination.

The treatment here: 15 to 20 received Ad26.COV2.S at low or high dose, single or two shots; several received placebo; per-sample allocation not given. Specimen acquisition occurred on day 63 following the initial vaccine or placebo injection. Between the trimmed V and J ends, which lost 6 bases and 4 bases, there was a span of 12 bases. Germline V gene sequence: CDR1 MNHEY, CDR2 SMNVEV (reference sequence). The CDR3 spans 13 residues. On this clone: The antigen is not known.

The assay was immunoSEQ multiplex PCR, and TCRdb's table has in-frame clones only and misses some. The table has about 460,000 clones, around 89% seen once. The rearrangement uses TRBV27 and TRBJ1-2, with D tentatively TRBD1 (6 bases). The source material was peripheral blood, sampled in a trial of Ad26.COV2.S vaccine versus placebo. The sequence was collected from a person between 18 and 60 years old who received the Ad26.COV2.S COVID-19 vaccine or a placebo. DNA of the CDR3: TGTGCCAGCAGACAGGGAGGGGGCTATGGCTACACCTTC. Protein: CASRQGGGYGYTF.